This TCR beta chain was recorded in a study of cytomegalovirus exposure and HLA in healthy donors (dated by TCRdb to about 2017). Regarding the complete study: A later analysis indicated that the roughly 130 validation repertoires were generated on the platform also employed for the approximately 670 repertoires of the first cohort. The study aimed to test whether cataloging public T cell receptors could reveal signatures of past pathogen exposure. Besides the first cohort of roughly 640 subjects, a separate validation cohort made up of some 110 different subjects was used. High-throughput TCR immunosequencing, statistical association of individual TCRs with disease status, and machine learning were combined to predict cytomegalovirus infection status.

Findings and caveats that apply to the study as a whole: According to the authors, the approach could potentially be generalized to other disease states and immunological phenotypes. In both the original and validation cohorts, the classifier was reported to diagnose cytomegalovirus status with high specificity and sensitivity. A later analysis found that TCRs clustered in the first cohort also tended to co-occur in the 110 or so validation repertoires, with 90% to 95% of cluster scores above 0. The study listed 164 TCR beta chains as associated with cytomegalovirus. While some public TCRs were present in many individuals, most TCR sequences turned up only very rarely across donors. The validation cohort had no HLA typing available for a later analysis, so co-occurrence within that cohort was assessed over all 120 or so repertoires. In vitro tests confirmed that three of the cytomegalovirus-associated TCR beta chains recognize cytomegalovirus antigens.

After removal of 3 bases from V and 3 bases from J, the junction retains 5 bases not matched to a gene. CDR1 and CDR2, looked up from the germline V gene, are SNHLY and FYNNEI. Including the terminal cysteine and phenylalanine, the CDR3 comprises 14 residues. The kept DNA is CDR3 alone, 42 bases in frame from the first base. In the case of this clone: Its cognate antigen has yet to be identified. No quality values exist for individual bases; no much larger clone is one base distant.

The method was the immunoSEQ multiplex PCR assay. The paper's data handling went like this. A statistical classification framework was built to diagnose cytomegalovirus status from the catalog of TCR beta chain sequences. In TCRdb, the immuneACCESS table is reduced to in-frame sequences with V and J assigned. These tables do not hold every clone; where another copy was compared, an unresolved V gene accounts for under half, and the others remain unexplained. D and trimming were read from the DNA, whereas the V and J calls and clone size are those reported in that table. Counted in this sample were around 150,000 clones; under 90% of them appeared once. Around 10% of the sample lies in the top ten. The donors belonged to the validation cohort of under 150 subjects, which was separate from the approximately 610-subject first cohort.

This sequence originates from a woman between 18 and 29 years old in good health and CMV-seropositive. The source material was PBMCs. This sequence uses TRBV2 and TRBJ2-7; 7 bases in between match TRBD1. The nucleotide sequence reads as follows: TGTGCCAGCAGTGACAGGGGGAAAAGCTACGAGCAGTACTTC. This sequence encodes CASSDRGKSYEQYF.